Listed here is a single T cell receptor beta chain. The target of this receptor is not known. Qualities for individual bases were not recorded, and no much larger clone is one base off. This entry comes from a study of OX40 agonist ivuxolimab in advanced cancers. Regarding the study in general: Ivuxolimab, which targeted the costimulatory receptor OX40 (CD134), was an agonistic, fully human IgG2 monoclonal antibody. Intravenous ivuxolimab was administered to patients every 2 weeks at six dose levels: 0.01, 0.1, 0.3, 1.5, 3 and 10 mg/kg. Of the 50 or so patients in dose escalation, some 19 had hepatocellular carcinoma, about 15 had melanoma, 9 had renal cell carcinoma and 9 had head and neck cancer. In the dose-escalation cohort, nearly 85% of patients were male, and the mean age was approximately 60 years with a range of about 20 to 79. Prior anti-PD-1, anti-PD-L1 or anti-CTLA-4 therapy was permitted, and checkpoint inhibitors had been received by about 36% of dose-escalation patients. Partial responses occurred in three dose-escalation patients, of whom one had hepatocellular carcinoma and two had cutaneous melanoma. Peripheral TCRbeta sequencing aimed to test whether ivuxolimab altered TCR sequence diversity and caused clonal T-cell expansion. The monotherapy dose-escalation portion (N ≈ 57 patients) of the phase I ivuxolimab trial is reported in the paper.

What the study reported, not specific to this receptor: The antigen specificity of the peripheral T cells that underwent clonal expansion was not determined. After ivuxolimab, more expanded clones were found on average in CD8+ T cells than in CD4+ T cells. Low levels of normalized T-cell clonal expansion were also seen in some nonresponding patients. In the 0.1-3.0 mg/kg groups, partial responders were among the patients with the lowest normalized peripheral clonal expansion, particularly in CD8+ T cells. At doses from 0.1 to 3.0 mg/kg, clonal expansion was seen in both CD4+ and CD8+ blood T cells between baseline and week 6.

Its CDR3 holds 12 amino acids, cysteine through phenylalanine. This entry keeps only the CDR3 DNA: 36 bases, framed from base 1. V was cut back by 2 bases and J by 3 bases, leaving a gap of 7 bases between them. The germline V gene (reference sequence) specifies GTSNPN as CDR1 and SVGIG as CDR2. Patients with autoimmune disease history or receiving systemic immunosuppression were excluded from the trial. Peripheral blood for TCR sequencing was collected from all dose cohorts at baseline, on cycle 4 day 1, and on cycle 7 day 1. The samples were taken from a phase I, first-in-human, multicenter, open-label dose-escalation trial of ivuxolimab. The trial enrolled adults with locally advanced or metastatic head and neck squamous cell, hepatocellular, melanoma or renal cell carcinoma. Before TCR sequencing, CD4+ and CD8+ T cells were separately sorted from peripheral blood. Genomic DNA was extracted from sorted cells for sequencing of the TCRbeta CDR3 region. TCRbeta CDR3 regions were sequenced using the immunoSEQ Assay. TCRdb holds this immuneACCESS table with in-frame rearrangements only. Some clones are missing; in checked studies, unresolved V genes explain under half, and the rest has no known cause. This sample has roughly 17,000 clones in its table, and 60% to 80% of those were observed once. The ten top clones hold roughly 19% of the sample.

Sequencing was performed on CD4+ or CD8+ T cells sorted from blood, taken in a trial of the OX40 agonist ivuxolimab. The receptor chain draws on TRBV30 and TRBJ1-1; the D gene cannot be resolved reliably. The TCR comes from an adult with an advanced solid tumor such as melanoma, head and neck, liver or kidney cancer. The CDR3: CAWSRGDTEAFF. In nucleotides, the sequence is TGTGCCTGGAGTCGTGGGGACACTGAAGCTTTCTTT.